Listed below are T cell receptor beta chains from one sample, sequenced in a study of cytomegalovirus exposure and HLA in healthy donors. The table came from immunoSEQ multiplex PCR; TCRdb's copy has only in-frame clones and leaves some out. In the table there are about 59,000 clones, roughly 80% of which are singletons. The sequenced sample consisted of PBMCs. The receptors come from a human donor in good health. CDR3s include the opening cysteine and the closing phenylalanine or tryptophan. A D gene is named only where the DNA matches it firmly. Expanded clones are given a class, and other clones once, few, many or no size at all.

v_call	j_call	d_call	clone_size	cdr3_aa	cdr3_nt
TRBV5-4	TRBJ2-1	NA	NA	CASSLDGLKTYYSYNEQFF	TGTGCCAGCAGCCTGGATGGGCTCAAGACATATTACTCCTACAATGAGCAGTTCTTC
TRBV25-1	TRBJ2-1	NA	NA	CASSAGNYNEQFF	TGTGCCAGCAGTGCTGGCAACTACAATGAGCAGTTCTTC
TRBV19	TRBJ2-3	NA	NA	CASSIMQYTDTQYF	TGTGCCAGTAGTATTATGCAGTACACAGATACGCAGTATTTT
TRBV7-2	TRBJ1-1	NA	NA	CASSFGGKTEAFF	TGTGCCAGCAGCTTTGGGGGGAAAACTGAAGCTTTCTTT
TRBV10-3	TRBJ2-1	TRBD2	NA	CAISGAAGGYNEQFF	TGTGCCATCAGCGGGGCAGCGGGGGGATACAATGAGCAGTTCTTC
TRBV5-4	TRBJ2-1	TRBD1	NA	CASSLGPGQGYNEQFF	TGTGCCAGCAGCTTGGGCCCGGGACAGGGGTACAATGAGCAGTTCTTC
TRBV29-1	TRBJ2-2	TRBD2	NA	CSVVEGSGGTGELFF	TGCAGCGTTGTAGAAGGGAGCGGGGGGACCGGGGAGCTGTTTTTT
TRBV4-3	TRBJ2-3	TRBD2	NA	CASSQLSGFPDTQYF	TGCGCCAGCAGCCAACTTAGCGGGTTCCCAGATACGCAGTATTTT
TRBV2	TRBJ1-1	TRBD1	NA	CASDGQGYIGLGAFF	TGTGCCAGCGATGGACAGGGGTATATTGGGCTTGGCGCTTTCTTT
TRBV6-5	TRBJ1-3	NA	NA	CASSYSAGRGTIYF	TGTGCCAGCAGTTACTCGGCGGGGCGAGGCACCATATATTTT
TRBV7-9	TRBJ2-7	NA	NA	CASSLAGRSYEQYF	TGTGCCAGCAGCTTAGCTGGCAGGTCCTACGAGCAGTACTTC
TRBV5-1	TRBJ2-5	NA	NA	CASSLLGKETQYF	TGCGCCAGCAGCTTACTAGGTAAAGAGACCCAGTACTTC
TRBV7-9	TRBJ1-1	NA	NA	CSSSLKTENTEAFF	TGTTCCAGCAGCCTGAAGACAGAAAACACTGAAGCTTTCTTT
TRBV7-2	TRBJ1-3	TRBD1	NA	CASSLAQGTGSGNTIYF	TGTGCCAGCAGCCTAGCCCAGGGGACAGGCTCTGGAAACACCATATATTTT
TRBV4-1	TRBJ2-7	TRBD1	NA	CASSQTGVREQYF	TGCGCCAGCAGCCAGACAGGGGTACGCGAGCAGTACTTC
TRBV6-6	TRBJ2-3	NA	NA	CASSDTSRTQYF	TGTGCCAGCAGTGATACTAGCAGGACGCAGTATTTT
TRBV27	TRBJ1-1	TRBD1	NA	CASSLYLNPTGGAFF	TGTGCCAGCAGTTTATATCTAAACCCGACAGGGGGGGCTTTCTTT
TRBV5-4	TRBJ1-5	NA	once	CASSQDRYQPQHF	TGTGCCAGCAGCCAAGACAGGTATCAGCCCCAGCATTTT
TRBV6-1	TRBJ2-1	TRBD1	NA	CASSERDRFLDEQFF	TGTGCCAGCAGTGAAAGGGACAGGTTTTTAGATGAGCAGTTCTTC
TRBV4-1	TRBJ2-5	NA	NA	CASSQALARVYETQYF	TGCGCCAGCAGCCAAGCGTTAGCCCGGGTATACGAGACCCAGTACTTC
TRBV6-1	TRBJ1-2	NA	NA	CASIPLSYGYGYTF	TGTGCCAGCATACCACTTAGCTATGGCTATGGCTACACCTTC
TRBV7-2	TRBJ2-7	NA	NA	CASRLQGGKNEQYF	TGTGCCAGCAGACTACAGGGGGGGAAGAACGAGCAGTACTTC
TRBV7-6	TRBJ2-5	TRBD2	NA	CASSLRLAGDLQETQYF	TGTGCCAGCAGCTTAAGACTAGCGGGAGACTTGCAAGAGACCCAGTACTTC
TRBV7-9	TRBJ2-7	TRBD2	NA	CASSPPTGAGVPGEQYF	TGTGCCAGCAGCCCACCCACTGGGGCGGGAGTACCGGGTGAGCAGTACTTC
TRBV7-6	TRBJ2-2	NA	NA	CASSLGAGAAGELFF	TGTGCCAGCAGCTTAGGCGCAGGGGCGGCCGGGGAGCTGTTTTTT
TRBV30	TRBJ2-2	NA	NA	CAWNLPGPRTGELFF	TGTGCCTGGAACCTGCCTGGCCCGAGGACCGGGGAGCTGTTTTTT
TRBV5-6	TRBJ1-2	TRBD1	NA	CASSLDLDRADGYTF	TGTGCCAGCAGCTTGGATTTGGACAGGGCTGATGGCTACACCTTC
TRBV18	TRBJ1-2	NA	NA	CASSPYSGIPTLNYGYTF	TGTGCCAGCTCACCATATTCAGGCATACCGACCCTTAACTATGGCTACACCTTC
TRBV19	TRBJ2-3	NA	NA	CASSHRGTDTQYF	TGTGCCAGTAGTCACCGCGGGACAGATACGCAGTATTTT
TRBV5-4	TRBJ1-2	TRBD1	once	CALRDRGEYGYTF	TGTGCCCTTCGTGACAGGGGAGAATATGGCTACACCTTC
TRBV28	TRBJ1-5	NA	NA	CASIRRGRGFNQPQHF	TGTGCCAGCATCCGTAGAGGCAGGGGCTTCAATCAGCCCCAGCATTTT
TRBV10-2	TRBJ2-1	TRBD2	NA	CASSERVAGIREQFF	TGCGCCAGCAGTGAGAGGGTAGCGGGAATTCGTGAGCAGTTCTTC
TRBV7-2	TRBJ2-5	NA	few	CASSYNARTAQETQYF	TGTGCCAGCAGCTATAACGCCCGGACAGCACAAGAGACCCAGTACTTC
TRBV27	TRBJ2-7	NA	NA	CASSFLPPDRVEQYF	TGTGCCAGCAGTTTTCTCCCCCCGGACAGAGTAGAGCAGTACTTC
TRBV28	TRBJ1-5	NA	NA	CASSSPDQPQHF	TGTGCCAGCAGTTCCCCAGATCAGCCCCAGCATTTT
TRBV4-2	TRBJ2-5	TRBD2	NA	CASSQVQAGVSEYF	TGTGCCAGCAGCCAAGTGCAAGCGGGAGTTTCCGAGTACTTC
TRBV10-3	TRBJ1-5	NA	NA	CAISGGVDQPQHF	TGTGCCATCAGTGGGGGGGTCGATCAGCCCCAGCATTTT
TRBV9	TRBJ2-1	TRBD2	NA	CASSARTRGVSYNEQFF	TGTGCCAGCAGCGCGCGGACTAGAGGCGTGTCCTACAATGAGCAGTTCTTC
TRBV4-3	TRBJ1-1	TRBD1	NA	CASSQDLAGGVNTEAFF	TGCGCCAGCAGCCAAGATCTCGCAGGGGGAGTGAACACTGAAGCTTTCTTT
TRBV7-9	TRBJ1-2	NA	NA	CAGSQEKGQVYGYTF	TGTGCCGGCAGCCAGGAGAAGGGGCAGGTCTATGGCTACACCTTC
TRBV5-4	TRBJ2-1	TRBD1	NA	CASSPRDRGYNEQFF	TGTGCCAGCAGCCCCCGGGACAGGGGTTACAATGAGCAGTTCTTC
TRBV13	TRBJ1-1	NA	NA	CASSLVPTGYHTEAFF	TGTGCCAGCAGCTTAGTTCCTACAGGGTATCACACTGAAGCTTTCTTT
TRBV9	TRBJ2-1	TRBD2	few	CASSPQVGTSGRQFF	TGTGCCAGCAGCCCCCAGGTGGGGACTAGCGGGAGGCAGTTCTTC
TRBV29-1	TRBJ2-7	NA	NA	CSVEDRGQYEQYF	TGCAGCGTTGAAGATCGAGGTCAATACGAGCAGTACTTC
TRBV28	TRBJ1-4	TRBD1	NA	CASSFPRFSTGTNEKLFF	TGTGCCAGCAGTTTCCCCCGATTTTCGACAGGGACTAATGAAAAACTGTTTTTT
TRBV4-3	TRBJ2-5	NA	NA	CASSQDYGRWGGKETQYF	TGCGCCAGCAGCCAAGATTATGGGCGTTGGGGCGGGAAAGAGACCCAGTACTTC
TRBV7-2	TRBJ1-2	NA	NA	CASSLDGTYYGYTF	TGTGCCAGCAGCTTAGATGGGACATACTATGGCTACACCTTC
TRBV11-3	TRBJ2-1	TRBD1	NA	CASSRDRENEQFF	TGTGCCAGCAGCCGGGACAGGGAGAATGAGCAGTTCTTC
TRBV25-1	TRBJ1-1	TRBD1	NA	CATTRDSRDTEAFF	TGTGCCACAACCAGGGACAGTCGTGACACTGAAGCTTTCTTT
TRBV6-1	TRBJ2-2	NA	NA	CASSLRIDTGELFF	TGTGCCAGCAGTCTAAGAATAGACACCGGGGAGCTGTTTTTT
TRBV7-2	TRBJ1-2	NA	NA	CASSLDSHYGYTF	TGTGCCAGCAGCTTAGACTCTCACTATGGCTACACCTTC
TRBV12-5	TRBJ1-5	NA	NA	CASGLASKMKEFERGNQPQHF	TGTGCTAGTGGTTTGGCTAGTAAGATGAAGGAGTTTGAGCGTGGCAATCAGCCCCAGCATTTT
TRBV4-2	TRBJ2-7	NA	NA	CASSQDLSGVEQYF	TGTGCCAGCAGCCAAGATCTGAGCGGAGTCGAGCAGTACTTC
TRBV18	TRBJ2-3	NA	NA	CASSPGRNTDTQYF	TGTGCCAGCTCACCAGGCAGAAACACAGATACGCAGTATTTT
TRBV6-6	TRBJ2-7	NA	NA	CASSRQYEQYF	TGTGCCAGTTCGAGGCAGTACGAGCAGTACTTC
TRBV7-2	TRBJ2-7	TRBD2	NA	CASSLGALAGFEQYF	TGTGCCAGCAGCTTAGGCGCACTAGCGGGCTTCGAGCAGTACTTC
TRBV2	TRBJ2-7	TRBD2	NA	CASNPREGYEQYF	TGTGCCAGCAACCCAAGGGAGGGGTACGAGCAGTACTTC